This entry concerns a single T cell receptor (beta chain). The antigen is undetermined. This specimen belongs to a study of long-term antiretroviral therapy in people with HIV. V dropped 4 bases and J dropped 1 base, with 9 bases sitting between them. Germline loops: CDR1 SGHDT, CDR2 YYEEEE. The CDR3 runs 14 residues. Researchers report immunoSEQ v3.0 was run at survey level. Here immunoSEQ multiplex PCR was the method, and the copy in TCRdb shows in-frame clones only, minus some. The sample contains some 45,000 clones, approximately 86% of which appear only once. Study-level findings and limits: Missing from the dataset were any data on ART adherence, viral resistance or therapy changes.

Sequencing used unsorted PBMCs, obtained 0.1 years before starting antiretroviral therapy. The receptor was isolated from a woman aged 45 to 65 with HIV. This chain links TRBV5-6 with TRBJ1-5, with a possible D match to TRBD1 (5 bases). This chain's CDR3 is CASSRQLSNQPQHF. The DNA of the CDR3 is TGTGCCAGCAGCCGACAGTTGAGCAATCAGCCCCAGCATTTT. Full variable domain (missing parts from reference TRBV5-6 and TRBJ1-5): DAGVTQSPTHLIKTRGQQVTLRCSPKSGHDTVSWYQQALGQGPQFIFQYYEEEERQRGNFPDRFSGHQFPNYSSELNVNALLLGDSALYLCASSRQLSNQPQHFGDGTRLSIL.